These 27 T cell receptor beta chains were sequenced from one sample in a study of shared clonotypes between healthy human individuals. Assay used: immunoSEQ multiplex PCR; TCRdb lists only in-frame clones, some missing. The sample has about 580,000 clones, roughly 98% seen once; the top ten hold 0.25% to 0.35%. CD45RO-negative cells were positively selected for CCR7, leaving out terminally differentiated effector memory CD45RA+ cells. The material sequenced was naive CD8+ T cells sorted from blood. The receptor source for this set is a man aged 30 to 39 in good health.

The chain combines TRBV7-8 with TRBJ2-1; 11 bases line up with TRBD2. Germline trimming cut 5 bases from V and 5 bases from J; bases unmatched to any gene: 26. The germline V gene encodes CDR1 SGHVS and CDR2 FQNEAQ. CDR3 size: 22 residues. Here the CDR3 reads CASSKVETSGSLGTHPHNEQFF. In nucleotides, the CDR3 is TGTGCCAGCAGCAAAGTAGAAACTAGCGGGAGTCTCGGGACACACCCCCACAATGAGCAGTTCTTC.

The rearrangement joins TRBV28 to TRBJ1-2; 10 nucleotides align to TRBD1. V lost 8 bases to trimming and J lost 8 bases; unmatched junction nucleotides: 14. Germline CDR1 and CDR2: MDHEN and SYDVKM. The CDR3 runs 15 residues. CDR3 nucleotides: TGTGCCAGCTCCAACAACAGACAGGGGGCGTGGGGCTACACCTTC. This sequence encodes CASSNNRQGAWGYTF.

This chain connects TRBV7-9 to TRBJ2-7; tentative D call: TRBD2 (5 bases). The V and J ends lost 5 bases and 5 bases respectively, with 10 bases between them. The CDR3 extends over 12 amino acids. CDR1 and CDR2 (germline): SEHNR, FQNEAQ (reference sequence). CDR3 sequence reads: CASSPSGNEQYF. The CDR3 bases are TGTGCCAGCAGCCCCTCGGGGAACGAGCAGTACTTC. Full variable domain (rest looked up from reference TRBV7-9 and TRBJ2-7): DTGVSQNPRHKITKRGQNVTFRCDPISEHNRLYWYRQTLGQGPEFLTYFQNEAQLEKSRLLSDRFSAERPKGSFSTLEIQRTEQGDSAMYLCASSPSGNEQYFGPGTRLTVT.

The rearrangement links TRBV4-3 to TRBJ2-1, with 9 bases identical to TRBD2. Germline lookup yields CDR1 LGHNA and CDR2 YSLEER. J was trimmed by 7 bases and V by 0 bases; bases with no gene match: 7. The CDR3 covers 16 residues. CDR3 coding DNA: TGCGCCAGCAGCCAAGATCGCGGGAGGGCCGGGAATGAGCAGTTCTTC. Translation gives CASSQDRGRAGNEQFF.

J is TRBJ2-2 and V is TRBV5-1; 7 positions match TRBD1. CDR3 length equals 18 residues. The trim removed 0 bases at V and 3 bases at J, leaving 11 bases unmatched. CDR1 is SGHRS and CDR2 is YFSETQ in the germline V gene. The chain's CDR3 is CASSLGPPGQPYTGELFF. CDR3 in DNA: TGCGCCAGCAGCTTGGGTCCTCCGGGACAGCCTTACACCGGGGAGCTGTTTTTT.

A remark on this clone: In the same sample, other DNA sequences code for this CDR3. V usage is TRBV4-1 and J usage is TRBJ2-7; 10 bases are a match to TRBD1. The germline gives CDR1 MGHRA, CDR2 YSYEKL. With 0 bases clipped from V and 4 bases from J, the junction kept 3 bases outside the gene matches. The CDR3 extends over 15 amino acids. The CDR3 is CASSQEGQGTYEQYF. The CDR3 DNA reads TGCGCCAGCAGCCAAGAGGGACAGGGGACGTACGAGCAGTACTTC.

The chain uses TRBV21-1 and TRBJ2-7; TRBD2, the table's D call, lacks a check against the DNA. TRBV21-1 is termed a pseudogene. This CDR3 is built from 13 residues. The CDR3 here is CASKQRGSYEQYF. In DNA, the CDR3 is TGTGCCAGCAAGCAGAGAGGCTCCTACGAGCAGTACTTC.

The chain carries TRBV11-2 and TRBJ2-7; 10 nucleotides line up with TRBD1. V lost 8 bases, J lost 2 bases, and 6 bases stayed unmatched. Germline CDR1 reads SGHAT; CDR2 reads FQNNGV. This CDR3 is built from 14 residues. CDR3 nucleotide sequence: TGTGCCAGCTCCCGGGACAGGGGAACCTACGAGCAGTACTTC. It specifies CASSRDRGTYEQYF. The full variable domain, completed using reference TRBV11-2 and TRBJ2-7, is EAGVAQSPRYKIIEKRQSVAFWCNPISGHATLYWYQQILGQGPKLLIQFQNNGVVDDSQLPKDRFSAERLKGVDSTLKIQPAKLEDSAVYLCASSRDRGTYEQYFGPGTRLTVT.

The chain joins TRBV9 to TRBJ2-7; no definite D call. The length of the CDR3 is 14 residues. Trimming cost V 3 bases and J 3 bases, with 13 bases left between them. The germline CDR1 and CDR2 sequences are SGDLS and YYNGEE. CDR3 nucleotides: TGTGCCAGCAGCGCCTGGGCAGAAAACTACGAGCAGTACTTC. Its protein is CASSAWAENYEQYF. The complete variable domain, with remaining parts taken from reference TRBV9 and TRBJ2-7, reads DSGVTQTPKHLITATGQRVTLRCSPRSGDLSVYWYQQSLDQGLQFLIQYYNGEERAKGNILERFSAQQFPDLHSELNLSSLELGDSALYFCASSAWAENYEQYFGPGTRLTVT.

The rearrangement joins TRBV10-3 to TRBJ2-2; D gene uncertain. This CDR3 has 17 residues. CDR1 is ENHRY and CDR2 is SYGVKD in the germline V gene. Trimming left V 6 bases short and J 2 bases short, with 19 bases between. The CDR3 reads CAISPVENMGNTGELFF. In nucleotides, the CDR3 is TGTGCCATCAGCCCCGTGGAGAACATGGGAAACACCGGGGAGCTGTTTTTT.

The genes are TRBV27 and TRBJ2-5, with 7 bases fitting TRBD2. CDR3 size: 16 residues. Germline loops: CDR1 MNHEY, CDR2 SMNVEV (reference sequence). The V and J ends lost 2 bases and 5 bases, in that order; junction bases with no gene match: 11. The CDR3 DNA reads TGTGCCAGCAGTTTAGAACGGGAGGCCCTTGTGGAGACCCAGTACTTC. Its protein is CASSLEREALVETQYF.

The chain employs TRBV10-1 and TRBJ2-1; 9 bases are a match to TRBD2. V gave up 2 bases and J gave up 13 bases; unmatched junction bases: 15. The CDR3 is 16 residues long. Germline V gene lookup returns CDR1 WNHNN and CDR2 SYGVQD (reference sequence). CDR3 bases: TGCGCCAGCAGTGAGAGTATGGGACTAGCAACGGCAAGTCAGTTCTTC. Amino acid sequence: CASSESMGLATASQFF.

J is TRBJ1-2 and V is TRBV5-4, with 8 bases fitting TRBD1. With 3 bases clipped from V and 4 bases from J, the junction kept 8 bases outside the gene matches. The CDR3 has 15 amino acids. Germline V CDR1 and CDR2: SGHNT, YYREEE (reference sequence). The CDR3, as DNA: TGTGCCAGCAGCTCTGATTGGACAGGGAGCTATGGCTACACCTTC. It is translated as CASSSDWTGSYGYTF.

In this sample, this clone turned up once. The genes are TRBV28 and TRBJ2-3; 11 nucleotides match TRBD2. CDR1 is MDHEN, CDR2 SYDVKM, per germline. The CDR3 length is 15 residues. The trim removed 7 bases at V and 6 bases at J, leaving 9 bases unmatched. In nucleotides, the CDR3 is TGTGCCAGCACCCTTCTAGCGGGAGGAATTGATACGCAGTATTTT. Translating gives CASTLLAGGIDTQYF.

CDR3 in amino acids: CASRSDSTYEQYF. The DNA for the CDR3 is TGTGCCAGCAGATCCGACTCAACCTACGAGCAGTACTTC. The gene calls are TRBV5-4 and TRBJ2-7; D not resolved. Germline CDR1 SGHNT, CDR2 YYREEE (reference sequence). Trimming removed 5 bases from V and 2 bases from J, with 11 bases in between. The CDR3 length is 13 residues.

As regards this clone: Additional DNA sequences in this sample encode the identical CDR3. The chain couples TRBV6-5 to TRBJ1-2, with 9 bases fitting TRBD1. The junction had 4 bases not matched to a gene; V was cut back by 5 bases and J by 6 bases. The CDR3 extends over 13 amino acids. Germline V gives CDR1 MNHEY, CDR2 SVGAGI. CDR3 sequence (DNA): TGTGCCAGCAGTCCAACAGGGGGCGATGGCTACACCTTC. Translating gives CASSPTGGDGYTF.

The rearrangement joins TRBV5-1 to TRBJ1-3, with TRBD1 as a possible D gene (6 bases). Germline V CDR1 and CDR2: SGHRS, YFSETQ. There are 15 residues in the CDR3. The V gene lost 7 bases and the J gene lost 0 bases, with 14 bases spanning the gap. CDR3 nucleotide sequence: TGCGCCAGCGAGGTAGGGGACAACTCTGGAAACACCATATATTTT. Protein: CASEVGDNSGNTIYF.

The chain links TRBV7-9 to TRBJ1-1; weak D call: TRBD1 (5 bases). The CDR3 totals 12 residues. The ends were cut back, 6 bases at V and 7 bases at J, with 12 bases in the middle. Germline assignment: CDR1 SEHNR and CDR2 FQNEAQ (reference sequence). CDR3 loop: CASRSGHREAFF. The CDR3 DNA sequence: TGTGCCAGCAGGTCAGGACATCGTGAAGCTTTCTTT.

In its sample, this clone was seen once. V and J are TRBV7-9 and TRBJ2-1, with 7 bases aligning to TRBD2. Looked up from germline, CDR1 is SEHNR and CDR2 is FQNEAQ (reference sequence). With V trimmed by 5 bases and J by 3 bases, 10 bases remained unmatched. The CDR3 covers 16 residues. The CDR3 reads CASSITSSGLYNEQFF. DNA of the CDR3: TGTGCCAGCAGCATTACGTCTAGCGGACTCTACAATGAGCAGTTCTTC. Filled out from reference TRBV7-9 and TRBJ2-1, the complete variable domain reads DTGVSQNPRHKITKRGQNVTFRCDPISEHNRLYWYRQTLGQGPEFLTYFQNEAQLEKSRLLSDRFSAERPKGSFSTLEIQRTEQGDSAMYLCASSITSSGLYNEQFFGPGTRLTVL.

This clone was found once. The chain has TRBV5-1 and TRBJ2-3; D unclear. Germline V CDR1 and CDR2: SGHRS, YFSETQ. V lost 3 bases to trimming and J lost 4 bases, with 9 bases between them. The CDR3 is 13 amino acids. The CDR3 spells CASSWRLADTQYF. The CDR3 DNA follows: TGCGCCAGCAGCTGGAGATTAGCAGATACGCAGTATTTT.

CDR3 amino acids: CASSFMRKNTGELFF. DNA for the CDR3: TGTGCCAGCAGTTTTATGCGGAAGAACACCGGGGAGCTGTTTTTT. This chain links TRBV28 with TRBJ2-2, with D unclear. V was clipped by 3 bases and J by 1 base, with 9 bases between them. This CDR3 has 15 residues. CDR1 is MDHEN and CDR2 is SYDVKM in the germline V gene. Complete variable domain (other parts from reference TRBV28 and TRBJ2-2): DVKVTQSSRYLVKRTGEKVFLECVQDMDHENMFWYRQDPGLGLRLIYFSYDVKMKEKGDIPEGYSVSREKKERFSLILESASTNQTSMYLCASSFMRKNTGELFFGEGSRLTVL.

The rearrangement links TRBV28 to TRBJ2-3; D ambiguous. Germline CDR1 MDHEN, CDR2 SYDVKM. V dropped 5 bases and J dropped 2 bases, with 17 bases sitting between them. The CDR3 totals 16 residues. Here the CDR3 DNA reads TGTGCCAGCAGTCAGCCGCGGAGACCCTACACAGATACGCAGTATTTT. This encodes CASSQPRRPYTDTQYF. Looking up the rest from reference TRBV28 and TRBJ2-3 gives the full variable domain: DVKVTQSSRYLVKRTGEKVFLECVQDMDHENMFWYRQDPGLGLRLIYFSYDVKMKEKGDIPEGYSVSREKKERFSLILESASTNQTSMYLCASSQPRRPYTDTQYFGPGTRLTVL.

This clone was observed a single time. The chain links TRBV9 to TRBJ2-1; TRBD2 might be the D (5 bases). The CDR3 runs to 16 residues. The V gene's germline CDR1 is SGDLS and CDR2 YYNGEE. V was pared by 0 bases and J by 1 base, with 11 bases between. DNA of the CDR3: TGTGCCAGCAGCGTAGGTACCCGGGGTTCCTACAATGAGCAGTTCTTC. Protein product: CASSVGTRGSYNEQFF.

The rearrangement uses TRBV29-1 and TRBJ1-1; D remains unclear. CDR3 length: 12 residues. V dropped 6 bases and J dropped 0 bases, with 8 bases sitting between them. Germline V gives CDR1 SQVTM, CDR2 ANQGSEA. The DNA of the CDR3 is TGCAGCGTGTCTAGGGTGAACACTGAAGCTTTCTTT. Protein product: CSVSRVNTEAFF.

This chain uses TRBV9 with TRBJ2-7; D remains unclear. This CDR3 comprises 15 residues. Trimming took off 0 bases at V and 4 bases at J, with 14 bases between the two ends. CDR1 and CDR2 (germline): SGDLS, YYNGEE. CDR3 nucleotide sequence: TGTGCCAGCAGCGTAGGGTCATCACCTACTTACGAGCAGTACTTC. Translating gives CASSVGSSPTYEQYF.

The rearrangement uses TRBV7-8 and TRBJ2-7, with 9 nucleotides matching TRBD1. The V gene end was trimmed by 2 bases and the J gene end by 4 bases; junction bases not matched to a gene: 9. The CDR3 contains 16 residues. In germline, CDR1 is SGHVS, CDR2 FQNEAQ. CDR3 sequence (DNA): TGTGCCAGCAGCTTAACCCAAGGACAGGGGATTTACGAGCAGTACTTC. This codes for CASSLTQGQGIYEQYF.

Remarks on this clone: Other DNA sequences of this sample code for an identical CDR3. The J gene is TRBJ2-1, the V gene TRBV7-9, with no clear D. The CDR3 is 14 residues long. V gave up 1 base and J gave up 0 bases, with 4 bases separating them. Looked up from germline, CDR1 is SEHNR and CDR2 is FQNEAQ (reference sequence). CDR3 protein: CASSLVSSYNEQFF. The CDR3 nucleotides read TGTGCCAGCAGCTTAGTGAGCTCCTACAATGAGCAGTTCTTC.